Listed here is a single TCR beta chain. Its antigen is unknown. Qualities for individual bases were not recorded, and no much larger clone is one base off. Synthesis of TCR cDNA relied on 5'RACE template switching, a step that introduced a universal primer site along with unique molecular identifiers. cDNA synthesis was primed from both the TCR alpha and TCR beta constant segments. Libraries were amplified in two PCR steps, with sample barcodes and sequencing adapters added in the second step. Sequencing of libraries was done on Illumina HiSeq 2500 (2x100 bp) or NovaSeq (2x150 bp). On the authors' methods: MIGEC was used to demultiplex reads and collapse the reads into UMI consensus sequences, and MiXCR was used for V(D)J alignment. Vaccine-responding clonotypes were defined with edgeR using replicate PBMC samples, requiring FDR below 0.01 and a log2 fold change above 5 up to day 15. Bulk clonotypes were assigned CD4 or CD8 identity according to which sequenced CD4 or CD8 repertoire held them at higher abundance. The raw public data were reprocessed by TCRdb itself: fastp quality trimming at Q25, MiXCR clonotype calling, in-frame beta chains only. CDR3 protein sequences are deduplicated, and each keeps its most common genes and DNA. For this entry, the V and J calls and clone size follow TCRdb and not the study's own pipeline. The sample records more than 110,000 distinct CDR3 sequences, about 6.2% of which are singletons. The ten largest clones capture approximately 0.64% of the sample.

The treatment or condition tag for this specimen amounts to: live attenuated yellow fever vaccine strain. PBMCs were isolated from peripheral blood using a standard Ficoll-Paque protocol. Dynabeads CD4 and CD8 positive selection kits were used to isolate the CD4 and CD8 T-cell fractions. RNA was extracted with TriZol from bulk PBMCs, CD4 and CD8 fractions, and dextramer-positive and dextramer-negative fractions. The sample belongs to a study of T cells after yellow fever vaccination (dated 2019 in TCRdb). Looking at the study overall: Libraries from fractions with low cell numbers were prepared with the SMART-Seq v4 Ultra Low Input RNA kit. Blood samples were taken at several timepoints before and after primary and secondary immunization, and bulk PBMC replicates and cell subsets were isolated. To follow T-cell clones before and after both primary and booster YFV17D yellow fever vaccination, bulk TCR alpha and beta repertoires underwent longitudinal sequencing. The cohort comprised two healthy male donors, one aged 18 to 29 and one aged 30 to 39 years. The study at large found these results: A small fraction of clonotypes appeared in both the CD4 and CD8 compartments, likely as a result of convergent recombination. Most clones expanded after primary vaccination (around 96% of CD4 and 80% to 90% of CD8) were re-detected after the booster, suggesting that broad memory maintenance occurred. Compared with the primary T-cell response, the secondary T-cell response was faster but weaker, reaching its peak on day 5 rather than on day 15. Because the study included only a couple of donors, the extent to which the findings can be generalized is limited. Computational filtering was needed because FACS-sorted repertoires could contain abundant contaminating clonotypes from the bulk population.

The germline ends are 17 bases apart after V is trimmed by 1 base and J by 10 bases. CDR1 and CDR2 are drawn from the germline V gene: SGHTA, FQGNSA. From the cysteine up to the phenylalanine, the CDR3 has a length of 16 residues. CDR3 DNA is the only sequence kept; it has 48 bases, read in frame from the first base. This TCR came from a man in his thirties or forties who received the YFV17D yellow fever vaccine. The chain couples TRBV7-2 to TRBJ1-6; the D gene is unclear. The sequencing here drew on CD4+ T cells sorted from PBMCs, taken 10 days after the yellow fever booster vaccination. The CDR3 protein is CASSLESLPLGSPLHF. DNA sequence: TGTGCCAGCAGCTTAGAGTCCCTCCCATTAGGATCACCCCTCCACTTT.